The 27 T cell receptor beta chains presented below share a single source sample, sequenced in a study of T cell repertoires in cytomegalovirus infection. TCRdb reprocessed the reads via MiXCR and lists one record per CDR3 protein. The data contain approximately 1,000,000 distinct CDR3 sequences, roughly 31% of them singletons. What these receptors recognize is not known. Sequenced material: cultured CD8+ T cells from PBMCs, taken from culture after CMV antigen stimulation. The receptors shown here come from a human donor in good health (CMV status not recorded). Some clones in this sample may be carry-over from other donors' samples.

The chain recombines TRBV10-1 with TRBJ1-2; 7 bases map to TRBD1. Germline-derived CDR1 and CDR2 are WNHNN and SYGVQD (reference sequence). The V and J ends lost 0 bases and 3 bases, in that order; junction bases with no gene match: 7. CDR3 length equals 16 residues. The CDR3 sequence: CASSESATGWHYGYTF. In nucleotides, the CDR3 is TGCGCCAGCAGTGAGTCCGCGACAGGGTGGCACTATGGCTACACCTTC.

The table lists this clonotype with many counts. The V call is TRBV5-4, the J call TRBJ1-1, with 7 nucleotides matching TRBD1. V was clipped by 4 bases and J by 4 bases; unmatched bases: 10. Looked up from germline, CDR1 is SGHNT and CDR2 is YYREEE (reference sequence). The CDR3 consists of 15 residues. The CDR3 here is CASSPEDRKGTEAFF. The CDR3 coding sequence is TGTGCCAGCAGCCCTGAGGACAGGAAGGGCACTGAAGCTTTCTTT.

This chain's CDR3 is CASSLEKDPYEQYF. The CDR3 bases are TGTGCCAGCAGCTTAGAGAAGGATCCCTACGAGCAGTACTTC. The genes are TRBV7-9 and TRBJ2-7, with D uncertain. Germline values: CDR1 SEHNR, CDR2 FQNEAQ (reference sequence). This CDR3 has 14 residues. Trimming left V 1 base short and J 2 bases short, with 9 bases between. Combining the CDR3 with reference TRBV7-9 and TRBJ2-7 gives the whole variable domain DTGVSQNPRHKITKRGQNVTFRCDPISEHNRLYWYRQTLGQGPEFLTYFQNEAQLEKSRLLSDRFSAERPKGSFSTLEIQRTEQGDSAMYLCASSLEKDPYEQYFGPGTRLTVT.

This clonotype showed up just a few times. The chain recombines TRBV19 with TRBJ1-3, with D perhaps TRBD1 (6 bases). The length of the CDR3 is 13 residues. CDR1 and CDR2 (germline): LNHDA, SQIVND (reference sequence). Trimming removed 9 bases from V and 8 bases from J, with 17 bases in between. The CDR3 region is CASWDTHGDTIYF. The CDR3 nucleotides read TGTGCCAGCTGGGACACCCACGGCGACACCATATATTTT.

Regarding this clonotype: Since no conserved phenylalanine or tryptophan closes the CDR3, a read error is the likely cause. The V and J genes are TRBV6-8 and TRBJ1-3; D call uncertain. Germline V gene data show CDR1 as MNHGY and CDR2 as SAAAGT. The CDR3 spans 14 residues. V was pared by 0 bases and J by 2 bases, with 5 bases between. The CDR3 loop is CASSYSITGNTIYL. CDR3 in DNA: TGTGCCAGCAGTTACTCGATAACTGGAAACACCATATATTTA.

This clonotype has ten or more counts. The chain carries TRBV7-6 and TRBJ2-3; D might be TRBD1 (6 bases). The germline V gene has CDR1 SGHVS and CDR2 FNYEAQ. Trimming cost V 1 base and J 0 bases, with 11 bases left between them. This CDR3 spans 16 amino acids. CDR3: CASSLEGQTSTDTQYF. In DNA form, the CDR3 reads TGTGCCAGCAGCTTAGAGGGACAAACTAGCACAGATACGCAGTATTTT.

This clonotype has a count of ten or more. The chain is built from TRBV9 and TRBJ1-2, with D possibly being TRBD1 (6 bases). CDR3 length equals 11 residues. The ends were cut back, 5 bases at V and 8 bases at J, with 10 bases in the middle. From germline, CDR1 is SGDLS and CDR2 YYNGEE. In DNA form, the CDR3 reads TGTGCCAGCAGAAAGGGGGTGGGCTACACCTTC. Translating gives CASRKGVGYTF.

J is TRBJ2-7 and V is TRBV23-1, with no clear D. TRBV23-1 is known as an ORF, though its function is uncertain. Trimming took 2 bases from V and 4 from J, leaving 9 bases between them. This CDR3 has 13 residues. DNA for the CDR3: TGCGCCAGCAGTCAACACCGAACTTACGAGCAGTACGTC. This sequence encodes CASSQHRTYEQYV.

The chain carries TRBV19 and TRBJ1-2, with a tentative D call TRBD1 (5 bases). This CDR3 is 13 amino acids long. Germline lookup yields CDR1 LNHDA and CDR2 SQIVND (reference sequence). The germline V and J ends were trimmed by 8 bases and 4 bases, with 14 bases remaining between them. The CDR3 loop is CASGLDKIYGYTF. In DNA form, the CDR3 reads TGTGCCAGTGGCTTGGACAAAATCTATGGCTACACCTTC.

V is TRBV20-1 and J is TRBJ1-4; D gene ambiguous. The germline V and J ends were trimmed by 0 bases and 0 bases, with 14 bases remaining between them. This CDR3 has 17 residues. Germline CDR1 reads DFQATT; CDR2 reads SNEGSKA (reference sequence). In DNA, the CDR3 is TGCAGTGCTAGAGATAGGCAGGAGTGGACAACTAATGAAAAACTGTTTTTT. Encoded protein: CSARDRQEWTTNEKLFF.

J is TRBJ1-3 and V is TRBV6-5; D remains ambiguous. The CDR3 totals 10 residues. The V end was cut by 3 bases, the J end by 8 bases, with 2 bases between. Germline values: CDR1 MNHEY, CDR2 SVGAGI. DNA for the CDR3: TGTGCCAGCAGTTATTACACCATATATTTT. Encoded protein: CASSYYTIYF.

This clonotype has only a few counts. The rearrangement uses TRBV28 and TRBJ2-1; 8 bases map to TRBD2. From germline, CDR1 is MDHEN and CDR2 SYDVKM. V gave up 5 bases and J gave up 3 bases; unmatched junction bases: 9. This CDR3 contains 16 residues. DNA for the CDR3: TGTGCCAGCAGTCCCCCCCTACTAGCGGACTACAATGAGCAGTTCTTC. Translation gives CASSPPLLADYNEQFF. The full variable domain, its missing parts supplied by reference TRBV28 and TRBJ2-1, is DVKVTQSSRYLVKRTGEKVFLECVQDMDHENMFWYRQDPGLGLRLIYFSYDVKMKEKGDIPEGYSVSREKKERFSLILESASTNQTSMYLCASSPPLLADYNEQFFGPGTRLTVL.

This clonotype was observed a few times. The chain employs TRBV24-1 and TRBJ2-3, with TRBD2 matching over 12 bases. The germline gives CDR1 KGHDR, CDR2 SFDVKD. The CDR3 loop spans 20 amino acids. The ends lost 1 base at V and 1 base at J; junction bases unmatched: 11. This CDR3 is CATSDFASGGAGSGTDTQYF. The CDR3 bases are TGTGCCACCAGTGATTTTGCTAGCGGGGGGGCCGGATCTGGCACAGATACGCAGTATTTT.

The chain is built from TRBV7-9 and TRBJ2-2; no clear D. This CDR3 is 10 amino acids long. Deletions cut 10 bases from V and 3 bases from J, with 3 bases between. CDR1 and CDR2 (germline): SEHNR, FQNEAQ (reference sequence). For the CDR3, the DNA is TGTGCCACCCACACCGGGGAGCTGTTTTTT. It is translated as CATHTGELFF.

The chain employs TRBV6-5 and TRBJ2-1; 7 nucleotides match TRBD1. J gave up 7 bases and V 1 base, and 4 bases lay outside the gene matches. Per germline, CDR1 MNHEY and CDR2 SVGAGI. The CDR3 has 14 residues. Here the CDR3 reads CASSYYGRGNEQFF. CDR3 in DNA: TGTGCCAGCAGTTACTACGGCAGGGGGAATGAGCAGTTCTTC.

This clonotype was recorded many times. The V call is TRBV7-6, the J call TRBJ2-2, with D perhaps matching TRBD1 (6 bases). CDR3 size: 21 residues. The V gene's germline CDR1 is SGHVS and CDR2 FNYEAQ. Trimming cost V 3 bases and J 6 bases, with 32 bases left between them. DNA of the CDR3: TGTGCCAGCAGCTTCCCTCAAGAGGCCGGGACACTGGTTGGTGCTTCCGGGGAGCTGTTTTTT. It is translated as CASSFPQEAGTLVGASGELFF.

The chain joins TRBV7-9 to TRBJ1-2; 8 nucleotides align to TRBD1. With V trimmed by 1 base and J by 6 bases, 7 bases remained unmatched. Germline V gene data show CDR1 as SEHNR and CDR2 as FQNEAQ (reference sequence). The CDR3 runs 15 residues. CDR3 nucleotides: TGTGCCAGCAGCTTAGAGCAGGGGGCAGATAATGGCTACACCTTC. Its translation is CASSLEQGADNGYTF.

The chain recombines TRBV28 with TRBJ1-5; TRBD1 might be the D (6 bases). This CDR3 region has 14 residues. Germline V lookup: CDR1 MDHEN, CDR2 SYDVKM. V lost 4 bases to trimming and J lost 4 bases, with 11 bases between them. The CDR3 sequence: CASSYRVRNQPQHF. CDR3 DNA sequence: TGTGCCAGCAGTTACAGGGTCAGAAATCAGCCCCAGCATTTT.

This sequence joins TRBV3-1 and TRBJ2-1; the match to TRBD1 covers 9 bases. This CDR3 region has 17 residues. CDR1 and CDR2 (germline): LGHDT, YNNKEL (reference sequence). Losses at the gene ends were 3 bases for V and 5 bases for J; bases not matched to a gene: 11. CDR3 sequence (DNA): TGTGCCAGCAGCCAGCCCAAGGGACAGGGTGGAAACAATGAGCAGTTCTTC. Amino acid sequence: CASSQPKGQGGNNEQFF.

This chain joins TRBV7-9 and TRBJ1-1; possible D gene TRBD1, 5 bases. This CDR3 spans 17 amino acids. Germline assignment: CDR1 SEHNR and CDR2 FQNEAQ (reference sequence). V shed 4 bases and J shed 0 bases, with 18 bases lying between them. DNA for the CDR3: TGTGCCAGCAGCTCCCCACGGTCCCGGGGGATGAACACTGAAGCTTTCTTT. Its translation: CASSSPRSRGMNTEAFF.

The V and J genes are TRBV9 and TRBJ1-2, with D possibly matching TRBD1 (5 bases). The CDR3 contains 17 residues. Trimming shortened V by 4 bases and J by 2 bases, and 21 bases separated the two germline ends. CDR1 and CDR2 from the germline V gene are SGDLS and YYNGEE. The CDR3 protein is CASSSSSGDSPNYGYTF. CDR3 bases: TGTGCCAGCAGCTCCTCAAGTGGCGACAGCCCAAACTATGGCTACACCTTC.

This clonotype was seen more than once but under ten times. The CDR3 sequence: CASSPEQKSPDTQYF. The CDR3 bases are TGCGCCAGCAGCCCCGAACAGAAGTCCCCAGATACGCAGTATTTT. The chain joins TRBV4-1 to TRBJ2-3, with unresolved D. Germline values: CDR1 MGHRA, CDR2 YSYEKL. The V end lost 4 bases, the J end lost 4 bases, and 15 bases lay between the germline ends. This CDR3 contains 15 residues.

The chain links TRBV29-1 to TRBJ2-1; D not certain. The CDR3 has 8 amino acids. CDR1 is SQVTM and CDR2 is ANQGSEA in the germline V gene. V gave up 4 bases and J gave up 10 bases, with 2 bases separating them. For the CDR3, the DNA is TGCAGCGTTGCGGAGCAGTTCTTC. Translating it yields CSVAEQFF.

The J gene is TRBJ2-7, the V gene TRBV5-6; no firm D call. The CDR3 consists of 13 residues. Germline CDR1 and CDR2: SGHDT and YYEEEE. Trimming took off 0 bases at V and 4 bases at J, with 8 bases between the two ends. CDR3: CASSLVSDYEQYV. The DNA of the CDR3 is TGTGCCAGCAGCTTGGTTTCCGATTACGAGCAGTACGTC.

The V gene is TRBV20-1, the J gene TRBJ2-5; tentatively, D is TRBD1 (7 bases). Trimming left V 2 bases short and J 5 bases short, with 12 bases between. Germline CDR1 and CDR2: DFQATT and SNEGSKA (reference sequence). This CDR3 region has 13 residues. This chain's CDR3 is CSARLQGRETQYF. CDR3 in DNA: TGCAGTGCTAGATTACAGGGGAGGGAGACCCAGTACTTC.

Ten or more counts support this clonotype. This chain joins TRBV12-3 or TRBV12-4 and TRBJ2-3; 9 nucleotides line up with TRBD1. The CDR3 is made up of 15 amino acids. With V trimmed by 5 bases and J by 0 bases, 3 bases remained unmatched. CDR3 loop: CASSPQGASTDTQYF. The CDR3 DNA sequence: TGTGCCAGCAGTCCACAGGGGGCTAGCACAGATACGCAGTATTTT.

This clonotype was picked up many times. The V gene is TRBV6-5, the J gene TRBJ2-3; no clear D. The V gene's germline CDR1 is MNHEY and CDR2 SVGAGI. V was cut by 0 bases and J by 4 bases, with 11 bases left in between. CDR3 length: 15 residues. The CDR3 nucleotides read TGTGCCAGCAGTTACTCAGGGCCGCCTTCAGATACGCAGTATTTT. This sequence encodes CASSYSGPPSDTQYF.